The next 24 T cell receptor beta chains were all read from a single sample in a study of blood T cell repertoires in COVID-19. Libraries were prepared by immunoSEQ multiplex PCR; TCRdb keeps only in-frame clonotypes and omits some of them. Altogether 240,000 or so clones are present, about 80% being singletons, with the ten largest covering 1.9%. The sample was peripheral blood. These receptors all come from a woman aged 80 or over with acute or convalescent COVID-19.

The V gene is TRBV14, the J gene TRBJ2-1; TRBD2 matches at 9 bases. This CDR3 region has 14 residues. Germline CDR1 and CDR2: SGHDN and FVKESK. The ends lost 4 bases at V and 4 bases at J; junction bases unmatched: 2. In DNA form, the CDR3 reads TGTGCCAGCAGCCGGACTAGCGTATACAATGAGCAGTTCTTC. Amino acid sequence: CASSRTSVYNEQFF.

The V call is TRBV19, the J call TRBJ1-4, with D perhaps TRBD1 (6 bases). Germline values: CDR1 LNHDA, CDR2 SQIVND (reference sequence). The CDR3 has 13 amino acids. V lost 8 bases, J lost 1 base, and 8 bases lay in between. The DNA of the CDR3 is TGTGCCAGTCGGGACATAACTAATGAAAAACTGTTTTTT. It yields the protein CASRDITNEKLFF.

The chain combines TRBV7-3 with TRBJ2-5, with D possibly TRBD2 on 6 matching bases. Germline V gives CDR1 SGHTA, CDR2 FQGTGA. The CDR3 is made up of 14 amino acids. V lost 5 bases, J lost 2 bases, and 12 bases lay in between. The CDR3 sequence is CASSASSGQETQYF. CDR3 DNA: TGTGCCAGCAGCGCCTCCAGCGGGCAAGAGACCCAGTACTTC.

The chain recombines TRBV2 with TRBJ1-5; a weak D match, TRBD1 (6 bases). The CDR3 sequence is 15 residues long. Germline lookup yields CDR1 SNHLY and CDR2 FYNNEI. V lost 6 bases and J 0 bases, leaving 12 bases between the germline ends. CDR3 sequence: CASRYREYSNQPQHF. CDR3 nucleotide sequence: TGTGCCAGCAGGTACAGGGAGTATAGCAATCAGCCCCAGCATTTT.

V gene TRBV5-1 combines with J gene TRBJ2-3; TRBD2 is a possible D gene (6 bases). Germline CDR1 is SGHRS and CDR2 is YFSETQ. CDR3 length equals 14 residues. Trimming removed 4 bases from V and 3 bases from J, with 12 bases in between. This CDR3 is CASSLGGMTDTQYF. CDR3 nucleotide sequence: TGCGCCAGCAGCCTCGGAGGGATGACAGATACGCAGTATTTT.

The chain couples TRBV19 to TRBJ1-1; weak D call: TRBD1 (6 bases). CDR3 size: 13 residues. Germline CDR1 reads LNHDA; CDR2 reads SQIVND (reference sequence). V was pared by 6 bases and J by 8 bases, with 16 bases between. The CDR3 DNA reads TGTGCCAGTAGGGACAGTTTACGGAGCGAAGCTTTCTTT. Amino acid sequence: CASRDSLRSEAFF.

In its sample, this clone was seen once. This chain links TRBV5-5 with TRBJ2-3; possible D gene TRBD1, 5 bases. Trimming took off 1 base at V and 0 bases at J, with 9 bases between the two ends. CDR1 is SGHKS, CDR2 YYEKEE, per germline (reference sequence). This CDR3 has 15 residues. Here the CDR3 DNA reads TGTGCCAGCAGCTTGTATCAGGGAAGCACAGATACGCAGTATTTT. It specifies CASSLYQGSTDTQYF.

The chain uses TRBV23-1 and TRBJ2-7; 10 nucleotides align to TRBD2. TRBV23-1 is an open reading frame, and its role is uncertain. The CDR3 has 12 amino acids. The CDR3 DNA sequence: TGCGCTGCACTAGCGGGGTTCTACGAGCAGTACTTC. This encodes CAALAGFYEQYF.

J is TRBJ2-1 and V is TRBV7-8, with D tentatively TRBD2 (5 bases). V lost 8 bases and J lost 0, with 14 bases in between. This CDR3 comprises 15 residues. CDR1 and CDR2 (germline): SGHVS, FQNEAQ. CDR3 sequence reads: CASSPLGSSYNEQFF. The CDR3 coding sequence is TGTGCCAGCTCACCCTTAGGGAGCTCCTACAATGAGCAGTTCTTC.

Details on this clone: In the same sample, other DNA sequences code for this CDR3. This chain uses TRBV18 with TRBJ2-3, with no clear D. CDR1 is KGHSH and CDR2 is LQKENI in the germline V gene. Trimming shortened V by 3 bases and J by 0 bases, and 4 bases separated the two germline ends. This CDR3 contains 13 residues. CDR3: CASSPGSTDTQYF. The DNA for the CDR3 is TGTGCCAGCTCACCGGGCAGCACAGATACGCAGTATTTT.

The chain couples TRBV5-1 to TRBJ2-1, with D possibly TRBD1 on 5 matching bases. The CDR3 sequence is 14 residues long. CDR1 and CDR2 (germline): SGHRS, YFSETQ. Trimming cost V 2 bases and J 2 bases, with 8 bases left between them. The CDR3 loop is CASSLQETYNEQFF. The CDR3 bases are TGCGCCAGCAGCTTACAGGAGACCTACAATGAGCAGTTCTTC.

The V gene is TRBV12-3 or TRBV12-4, the J gene TRBJ1-5; D is uncertain. The CDR3 is 12 residues long. V lost 7 bases and J 6 bases, leaving 10 bases between the germline ends. This CDR3 is CASKRSSQPQHF. CDR3 nucleotides: TGTGCCAGCAAACGATCGAGTCAGCCCCAGCATTTT.

The chain has TRBV7-2 and TRBJ1-5; tentative D call: TRBD1 (5 bases). The germline V gene encodes CDR1 SGHTA and CDR2 FQGNSA. The CDR3 spans 15 residues. Trimming stripped 5 bases from V and 1 base from J, with 12 bases between. The CDR3 sequence: CASSPGGRSNQPQHF. In nucleotides, the CDR3 is TGTGCCAGCAGCCCTGGGGGGAGGAGCAATCAGCCCCAGCATTTT.

V and J are TRBV18 and TRBJ1-1; TRBD1 agrees at 8 bases. The CDR3 consists of 16 residues. V lost 1 base, J lost 4 bases, and 8 bases stayed unmatched. The V gene's germline CDR1 is KGHSH and CDR2 LQKENI. CDR3 DNA: TGTGCCAGCTCACCACTCCCGACAGGGGCTGGCACTGAAGCTTTCTTT. This encodes CASSPLPTGAGTEAFF.

The chain has TRBV20-1 and TRBJ2-7; D might be TRBD1 (6 bases). CDR1 is DFQATT and CDR2 is SNEGSKA in the germline V gene (reference sequence). The CDR3 has 15 residues. V lost 3 bases, J lost 1 base, and 16 bases lay in between. In nucleotides, the CDR3 is TGCAGTGCTAGTACGCGGCGACAGGCTTCCTACGAGCAGTACTTC. This encodes CSASTRRQASYEQYF.

The chain recombines TRBV2 with TRBJ2-2, with 9 positions matching TRBD2. Looked up from germline, CDR1 is SNHLY and CDR2 is FYNNEI. V trimming: 8 bases; J trimming: 4 bases; junction bases outside the gene matches: 5. The CDR3 length is 14 residues. CDR3 amino acids: CASWRGGGTGELFF. CDR3 nucleotide sequence: TGTGCCAGCTGGCGCGGGGGGGGCACCGGGGAGCTGTTTTTT. The variable domain in full, completed from reference TRBV2 and TRBJ2-2, reads EPEVTQTPSHQVTQMGQEVILRCVPISNHLYFYWYRQILGQKVEFLVSFYNNEISEKSEIFDDQFSVERPDGSNFTLKIRSTKLEDSAMYFCASWRGGGTGELFFGEGSRLTVL.

The V call is TRBV5-5, the J call TRBJ1-4, with D perhaps matching TRBD1 (5 bases). CDR3 length: 12 amino acids. Looked up from germline, CDR1 is SGHKS and CDR2 is YYEKEE (reference sequence). With 6 bases removed from V and 8 bases from J, the gap between germline ends came to 11 bases. CDR3 in DNA: TGTGCCAGCACGGGGGATTGGGAAAAACTGTTTTTT. It codes for CASTGDWEKLFF. Filled out from reference TRBV5-5 and TRBJ1-4, the complete variable domain reads DAGVTQSPTHLIKTRGQQVTLRCSPISGHKSVSWYQQVLGQGPQFIFQYYEKEERGRGNFPDRFSARQFPNYSSELNVNALLLGDSALYLCASTGDWEKLFFGSGTQLSVL.

The J gene is TRBJ2-5, the V gene TRBV9; a possible D gene is TRBD2 (6 bases). With 2 bases removed from V and 4 bases from J, the gap between germline ends came to 15 bases. CDR1 is SGDLS and CDR2 is YYNGEE in the germline V gene. The CDR3 consists of 15 residues. This CDR3 reads CASSVRASEGETQYF. The CDR3 coding sequence is TGTGCCAGCAGCGTCCGGGCTAGCGAGGGAGAGACCCAGTACTTC.

This chain uses TRBV18 with TRBJ2-7; the D is unclear. The CDR3 is made up of 13 amino acids. Looked up from germline, CDR1 is KGHSH and CDR2 is LQKENI. V lost 3 bases to trimming and J lost 3 bases, with 9 bases between them. CDR3 in amino acids: CASSPRSRYEQYF. The CDR3 DNA reads TGTGCCAGCTCACCCAGGTCTCGCTACGAGCAGTACTTC.

J is TRBJ2-7 and V is TRBV28, with TRBD2 matching 8 bases. V lost 5 bases, J lost 5 bases, and 11 bases stayed unmatched. This CDR3 spans 15 amino acids. Germline CDR1 and CDR2: MDHEN and SYDVKM. As DNA, the CDR3 is TGTGCCAGCAGTCTCCTTTGGCGGGGGGTCGACGAGCAGTACTTC. It translates to CASSLLWRGVDEQYF.

This rearrangement joins TRBV19 to TRBJ2-1; D may be TRBD1 (6 bases). V lost 7 bases, J lost 8 bases, and 15 bases lay in between. This CDR3 contains 13 residues. Looked up from germline, CDR1 is LNHDA and CDR2 is SQIVND (reference sequence). CDR3 protein: CASTKQGSYEQFF. CDR3 bases: TGTGCCAGTACTAAACAGGGTTCCTATGAGCAGTTCTTC. The full variable domain, completed using reference TRBV19 and TRBJ2-1, is DGGITQSPKYLFRKEGQNVTLSCEQNLNHDAMYWYRQDPGQGLRLIYYSQIVNDFQKGDIAEGYSVSREKKESFPLTVTSAQKNPTAFYLCASTKQGSYEQFFGPGTRLTVL.

The rearrangement links TRBV9 to TRBJ2-5; no clear D gene. CDR3 length equals 15 residues. Per the germline V gene, CDR1 is SGDLS and CDR2 is YYNGEE. Trimming stripped 1 base from V and 2 bases from J, with 12 bases between. The CDR3 DNA reads TGTGCCAGCAGCGTAAGGCCTGCGGCACAAGAGACCCAGTACTTC. This gives the protein CASSVRPAAQETQYF.

The rearrangement links TRBV3-1 (or the pseudogene TRBV3-2) to TRBJ1-2, with 8 bases that match TRBD1. V was clipped by 4 bases and J by 5 bases; unmatched bases: 6. CDR1 and CDR2 (germline): LGHDT, YNNKEL (reference sequence). The CDR3 runs to 14 residues. The DNA of the CDR3 is TGTGCCAGCAGCCCTTGGACAGGGAATTATGGCTACACCTTC. Protein: CASSPWTGNYGYTF.

The rearrangement joins TRBV7-8 to TRBJ2-7; D might be TRBD1 (5 bases). V lost 1 base and J 1 base, leaving 5 bases between the germline ends. This CDR3 comprises 13 residues. CDR1 and CDR2 (germline): SGHVS, FQNEAQ. CDR3 coding DNA: TGTGCCAGCAGCTTAGACAGGTCCTACGAGCAGTACTTC. Its protein product is CASSLDRSYEQYF.